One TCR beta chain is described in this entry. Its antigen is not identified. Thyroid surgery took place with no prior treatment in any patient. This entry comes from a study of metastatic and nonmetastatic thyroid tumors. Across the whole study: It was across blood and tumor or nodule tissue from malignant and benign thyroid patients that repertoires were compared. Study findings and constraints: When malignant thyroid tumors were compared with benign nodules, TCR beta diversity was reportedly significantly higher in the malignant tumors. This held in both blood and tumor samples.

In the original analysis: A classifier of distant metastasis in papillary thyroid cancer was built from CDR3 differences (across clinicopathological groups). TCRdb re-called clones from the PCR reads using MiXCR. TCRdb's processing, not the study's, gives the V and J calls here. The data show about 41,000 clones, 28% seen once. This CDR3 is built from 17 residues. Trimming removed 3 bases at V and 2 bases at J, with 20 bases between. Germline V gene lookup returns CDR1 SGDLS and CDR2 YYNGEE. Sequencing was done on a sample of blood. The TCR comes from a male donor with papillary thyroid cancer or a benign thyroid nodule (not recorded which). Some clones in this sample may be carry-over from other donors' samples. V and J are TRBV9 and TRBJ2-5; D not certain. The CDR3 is CASSAEIDWAQQETQYF. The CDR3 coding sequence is TGTGCCAGCAGCGCAGAGATCGATTGGGCACAGCAAGAGACCCAGTACTTC.